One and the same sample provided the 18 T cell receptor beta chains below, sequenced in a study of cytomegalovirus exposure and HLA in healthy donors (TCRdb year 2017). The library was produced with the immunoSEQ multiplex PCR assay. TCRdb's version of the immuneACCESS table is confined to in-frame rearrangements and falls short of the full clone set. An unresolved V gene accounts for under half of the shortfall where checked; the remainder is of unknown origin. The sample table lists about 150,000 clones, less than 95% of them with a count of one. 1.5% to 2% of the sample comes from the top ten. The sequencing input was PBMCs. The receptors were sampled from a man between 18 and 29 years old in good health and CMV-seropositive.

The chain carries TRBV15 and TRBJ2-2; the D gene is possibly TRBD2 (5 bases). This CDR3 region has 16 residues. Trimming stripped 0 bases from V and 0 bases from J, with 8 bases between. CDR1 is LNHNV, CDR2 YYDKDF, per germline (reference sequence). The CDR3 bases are TGTGCCACCAGCAGAGATTTGGACTCGAACACCGGGGAGCTGTTTTTT. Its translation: CATSRDLDSNTGELFF.

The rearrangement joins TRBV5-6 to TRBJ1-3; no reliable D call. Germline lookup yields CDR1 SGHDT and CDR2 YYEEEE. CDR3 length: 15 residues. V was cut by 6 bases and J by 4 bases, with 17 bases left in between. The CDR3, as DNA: TGTGCCAGCACCGGTCTGCAGGTGTCGGGAAACACCATATATTTT. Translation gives CASTGLQVSGNTIYF.

The CDR3 DNA sequence: TGTGCCAGCACCGGGGTCGGCAATCAGCCCCAGCATTTT. Translation gives CASTGVGNQPQHF. The chain carries TRBV28 and TRBJ1-5; unclear D gene. This CDR3 contains 13 residues. V lost 7 bases and J lost 2, with 9 bases in between. CDR1 is MDHEN, CDR2 SYDVKM, per germline.

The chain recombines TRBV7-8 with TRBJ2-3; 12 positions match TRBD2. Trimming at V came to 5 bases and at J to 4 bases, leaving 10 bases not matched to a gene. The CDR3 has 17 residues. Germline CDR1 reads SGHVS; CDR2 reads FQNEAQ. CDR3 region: CASSKNGLAGPPDTQYF. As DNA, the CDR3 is TGTGCCAGCAGCAAAAACGGACTAGCGGGGCCGCCAGATACGCAGTATTTT.

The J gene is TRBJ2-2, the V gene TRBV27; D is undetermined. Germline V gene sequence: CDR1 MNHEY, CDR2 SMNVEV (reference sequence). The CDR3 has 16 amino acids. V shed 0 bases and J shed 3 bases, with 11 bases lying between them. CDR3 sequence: CASSLSLPSYTGELFF. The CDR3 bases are TGTGCCAGCAGTTTATCGTTACCAAGCTACACCGGGGAGCTGTTTTTT.

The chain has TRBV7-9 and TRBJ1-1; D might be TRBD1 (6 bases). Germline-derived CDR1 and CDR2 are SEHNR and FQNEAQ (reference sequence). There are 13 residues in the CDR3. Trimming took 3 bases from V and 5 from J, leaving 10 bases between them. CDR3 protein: CASSFTGHTEAFF. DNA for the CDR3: TGTGCCAGCAGCTTTACAGGGCATACTGAAGCTTTCTTT.

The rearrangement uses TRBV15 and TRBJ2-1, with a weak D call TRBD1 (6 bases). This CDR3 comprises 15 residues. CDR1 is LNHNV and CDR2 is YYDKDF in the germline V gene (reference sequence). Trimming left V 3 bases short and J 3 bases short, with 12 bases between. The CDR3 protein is CATSRVRGHYNEQFF. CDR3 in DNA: TGTGCCACCAGCAGGGTCCGGGGACACTACAATGAGCAGTTCTTC.

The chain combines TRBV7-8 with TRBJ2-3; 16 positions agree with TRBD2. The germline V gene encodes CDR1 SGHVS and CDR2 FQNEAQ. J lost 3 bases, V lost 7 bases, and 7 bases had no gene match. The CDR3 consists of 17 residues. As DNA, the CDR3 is TGTGCCAGCAAAGGGACTAGCGGGAGGGGTCGGACAGATACGCAGTATTTT. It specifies CASKGTSGRGRTDTQYF.

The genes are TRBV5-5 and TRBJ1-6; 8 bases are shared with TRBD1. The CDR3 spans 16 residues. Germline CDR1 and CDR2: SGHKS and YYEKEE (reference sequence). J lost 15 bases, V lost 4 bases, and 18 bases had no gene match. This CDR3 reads CASSGAFNGQGKVLHF. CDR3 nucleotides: TGTGCCAGCAGCGGGGCTTTCAACGGACAGGGAAAGGTCCTCCACTTT.

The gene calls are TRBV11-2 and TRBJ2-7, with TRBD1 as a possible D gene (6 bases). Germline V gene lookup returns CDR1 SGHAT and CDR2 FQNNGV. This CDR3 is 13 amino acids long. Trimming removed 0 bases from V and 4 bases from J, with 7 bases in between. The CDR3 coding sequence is TGTGCCAGCAGCTTAGACAGGGGATACGAGCAGTACTTC. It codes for CASSLDRGYEQYF.

The CDR3 sequence is CAIGTGNQHEQYF. For the CDR3, the DNA is TGTGCCATAGGGACAGGGAATCAACACGAGCAGTACTTC. The chain couples TRBV10-3 to TRBJ2-7; 9 nucleotides align to TRBD1. The CDR3 has 13 amino acids. From germline, CDR1 is ENHRY and CDR2 SYGVKD. J was trimmed by 5 bases and V by 9 bases; bases with no gene match: 8.

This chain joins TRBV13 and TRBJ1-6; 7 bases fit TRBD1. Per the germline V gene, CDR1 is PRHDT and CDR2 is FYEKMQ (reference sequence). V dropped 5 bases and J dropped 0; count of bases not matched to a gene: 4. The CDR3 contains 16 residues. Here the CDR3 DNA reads TGTGCCAGCAGCCTCACAGGGGCCTCCTATAATTCACCCCTCCACTTT. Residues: CASSLTGASYNSPLHF.

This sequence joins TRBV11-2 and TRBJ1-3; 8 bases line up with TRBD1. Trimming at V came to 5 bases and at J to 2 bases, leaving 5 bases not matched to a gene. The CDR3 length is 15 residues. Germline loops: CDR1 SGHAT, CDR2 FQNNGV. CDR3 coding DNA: TGTGCCAGCAGCACGAACAGGGGGACTGGAAACACCATATATTTT. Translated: CASSTNRGTGNTIYF.

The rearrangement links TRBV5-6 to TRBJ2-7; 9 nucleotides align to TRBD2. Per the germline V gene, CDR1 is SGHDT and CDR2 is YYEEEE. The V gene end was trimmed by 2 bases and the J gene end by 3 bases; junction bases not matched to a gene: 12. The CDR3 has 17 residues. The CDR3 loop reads CASSLGFSGTSIYEQYF. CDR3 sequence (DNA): TGTGCCAGCAGCTTAGGTTTCTCCGGGACTAGCATCTACGAGCAGTACTTC.

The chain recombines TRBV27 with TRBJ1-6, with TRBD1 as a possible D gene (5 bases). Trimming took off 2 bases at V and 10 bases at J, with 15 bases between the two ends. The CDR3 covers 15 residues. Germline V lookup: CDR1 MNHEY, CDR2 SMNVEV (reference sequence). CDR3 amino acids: CASSLRRGLGSPLHF. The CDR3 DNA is TGTGCCAGCAGTTTAAGGAGGGGTTTGGGGTCACCCCTCCACTTT.

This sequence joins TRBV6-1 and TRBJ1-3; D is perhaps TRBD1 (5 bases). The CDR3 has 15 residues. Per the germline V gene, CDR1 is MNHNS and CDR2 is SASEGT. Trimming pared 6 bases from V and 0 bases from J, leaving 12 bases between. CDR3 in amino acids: CASRGTEGSGNTIYF. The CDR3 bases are TGTGCCAGCAGGGGGACGGAGGGCTCTGGAAACACCATATATTTT.

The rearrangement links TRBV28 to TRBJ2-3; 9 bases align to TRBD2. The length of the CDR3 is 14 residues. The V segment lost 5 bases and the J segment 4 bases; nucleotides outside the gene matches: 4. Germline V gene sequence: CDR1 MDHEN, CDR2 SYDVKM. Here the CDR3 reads CASSISGSADTQYF. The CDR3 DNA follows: TGTGCCAGCAGTATTAGCGGGAGTGCAGATACGCAGTATTTT.

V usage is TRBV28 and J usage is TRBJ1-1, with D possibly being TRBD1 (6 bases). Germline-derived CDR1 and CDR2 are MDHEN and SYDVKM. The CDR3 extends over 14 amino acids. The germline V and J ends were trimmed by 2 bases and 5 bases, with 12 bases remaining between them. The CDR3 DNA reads TGTGCCAGCAGTTTAATGGCCACAGGGACTGAAGCTTTCTTT. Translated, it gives CASSLMATGTEAFF.